What follows is one T cell receptor (beta chain) and its context. Measured with immunoSEQ multiplex PCR; TCRdb has only the in-frame clones, and not every one. The repertoire holds about 34,000 clones, with about nine tenths as singletons. Germline V lookup: CDR1 MNHEY, CDR2 SMNVEV (reference sequence). The CDR3 covers 15 residues. J gave up 3 bases and V 6 bases, and 7 bases lay outside the gene matches. This entry comes from a study of T cell changes during pregnancy in multiple sclerosis. The chain recombines TRBV27 with TRBJ2-7; the match to TRBD1 covers 11 bases. The sample consisted of CD8+ T cells from peripheral blood mononuclear cells, taken in the second trimester of pregnancy. This sequence was found in a female donor with multiple sclerosis, enrolled in a pregnancy study. The CDR3 sequence is CASRTGTGGFYEQYF. As DNA, the CDR3 is TGTGCCAGCAGGACCGGGACAGGGGGGTTCTACGAGCAGTACTTC.